This T cell receptor (beta chain) was profiled in a study of blood T cells in healthy people across ages. For this clonotype: Its antigen is still unknown.

Study-wide findings and caveats: What prevented conclusive comparison of naive and antigen-experienced cells was that PBMCs were unsorted.

It was with a sample-barcoded 5' primer and a J-beta primer mix that a second PCR of roughly 6 to 12 cycles was run. Each CDR3 protein gets one entry after TCRdb re-called the 5' RACE reads with MiXCR. The sample lists fewer than 1.5 million distinct CDR3 sequences; about 43% were seen once. The donors, healthy Caucasians from Russia, were aged roughly 6 to 90. PBMCs, at least 7 million per sample, were isolated. The CDR3 has 16 residues. Germline V gives CDR1 ENHRY, CDR2 SYGVKD. V gene TRBV10-3 combines with J gene TRBJ2-1, with D possibly called TRBD1 or TRBD2 (5 bases each). The J call may be incorrect, as the DNA end agrees better with TRBJ2-7. This sequence was found in a woman between 18 and 29 years old in good health. The material sequenced was blood. CDR3 loop: CAITAGAGLSYNEQYF. The CDR3 coding sequence is TGTGCCATCACTGCCGGGGCAGGCCTCTCCTACAATGAGCAGTACTTC.